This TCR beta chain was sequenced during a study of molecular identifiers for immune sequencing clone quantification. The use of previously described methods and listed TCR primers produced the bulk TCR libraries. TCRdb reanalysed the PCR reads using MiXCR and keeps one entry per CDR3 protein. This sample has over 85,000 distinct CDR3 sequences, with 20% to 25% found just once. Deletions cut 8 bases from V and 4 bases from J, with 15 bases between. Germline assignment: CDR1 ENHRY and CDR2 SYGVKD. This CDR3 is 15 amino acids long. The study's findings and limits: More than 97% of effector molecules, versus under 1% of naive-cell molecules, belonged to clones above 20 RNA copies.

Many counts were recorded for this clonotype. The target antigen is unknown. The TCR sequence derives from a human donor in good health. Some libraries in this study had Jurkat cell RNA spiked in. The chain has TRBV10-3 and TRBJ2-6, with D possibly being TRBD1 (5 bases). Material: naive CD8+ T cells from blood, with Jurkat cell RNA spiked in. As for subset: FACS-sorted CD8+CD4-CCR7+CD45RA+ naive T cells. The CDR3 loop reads CAIQSPGAGANVLTF. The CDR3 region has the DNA TGTGCCATCCAGTCTCCTGGGGCCGGGGCCAACGTCCTGACTTTC.